These 31 T cell receptor beta chains originate from one sample sequenced in a study of T cells in Graves' hyperthyroidism and ophthalmopathy. It was RNA transcripts that yielded the amplified TCR beta CDR3 regions. The HTBI primer set was used in a first-round RT-PCR of the TCR CDR3. One entry per CDR3 protein results from TCRdb running MiXCR on the multiplex PCR reads. In the table there are about 260,000 distinct CDR3 sequences, 25% to 30% of which are singletons. Material: blood. These receptors were taken from a man aged 40-50 years with Graves' hyperthyroidism that later progressed to Graves' ophthalmopathy.

This clonotype came up many times. The rearrangement links TRBV11-2 to TRBJ2-5; D is perhaps TRBD2 (5 bases). The V end lost 5 bases, the J end lost 7 bases, and 11 bases lay between the germline ends. Germline lookup yields CDR1 SGHAT and CDR2 FQNNGV. The CDR3 spans 12 residues. CDR3 DNA sequence: TGTGCCAGCAGCCCCCAAGGAGGGACCCAGTACTTC. Its translation: CASSPQGGTQYF.

The chain carries TRBV29-1 and TRBJ2-7; D possibly corresponds to TRBD2 (6 bases). Germline V CDR1 and CDR2: SQVTM, ANQGSEA. The CDR3 totals 16 residues. Between the trimmed V and J ends, which lost 4 bases and 0 bases, there was a span of 19 bases. The CDR3 protein is CSVASGTVSSSYEQYF. The CDR3 DNA sequence: TGCAGCGTTGCGTCGGGGACTGTCTCCTCCTCCTACGAGCAGTACTTC.

This clonotype has a single count. This chain uses TRBV6-5 with TRBJ2-7; maybe TRBD2 (6 bases). V lost 1 base, J lost 3 bases, and 13 bases lay in between. Germline CDR1 and CDR2: MNHEY and SVGAGI. The CDR3 extends over 15 amino acids. The CDR3 sequence is CASSYLEDGGYEQYF. CDR3 nucleotides: TGTGCCAGCAGTTACTTAGAAGACGGGGGCTACGAGCAGTACTTC.

This clonotype was detected only a few times. J is TRBJ1-2 and V is TRBV6-2 or TRBV6-3; no firm D call. Trimming pared 2 bases from V and 8 bases from J, leaving 12 bases between. Germline V CDR1 and CDR2: MNHEY, SVGEGT. The CDR3 covers 13 residues. CDR3 loop: CASSYNFEEGYTF. For the CDR3, the DNA is TGTGCCAGCAGTTACAACTTTGAGGAGGGCTACACCTTC.

The sample holds many counts of this clonotype. This chain links TRBV20-1 with TRBJ1-5; D possibly corresponds to TRBD1 (5 bases). Germline-derived CDR1 and CDR2 are DFQATT and SNEGSKA (reference sequence). V was shortened by 0 bases and J by 11 bases, with 23 bases between the two germline ends. This CDR3 has 16 residues. The DNA for the CDR3 is TGCAGTGCTAGAGATCTCTACGGGACGGAATTGTCGGCCCAGCATTTT. Encoded protein: CSARDLYGTELSAQHF.

This clonotype was counted at least ten times. CDR3 nucleotides: TGTGCCAGCAGCCAACTAGGATTGGTGCAGTACTTC. Its translation: CASSQLGLVQYF. The chain recombines TRBV14 with TRBJ2-7, with D unclear. In germline, CDR1 is SGHDN, CDR2 FVKESK. The CDR3 length is 12 residues. The V and J ends lost 2 bases and 9 bases respectively, with 11 bases between them.

The chain has TRBV6-2 or TRBV6-3 and TRBJ2-2; 10 bases match TRBD1. Germline V gives CDR1 MNHEY, CDR2 SVGEGT. Trimming cost V 5 bases and J 7 bases; bases outside gene matches: 10. The CDR3 loop spans 16 amino acids. The CDR3 nucleotides are TGTGCCAGCAGTCCGAACAGACAGGGGGCGGGCGGGGAGCTGTTTTTT. This encodes CASSPNRQGAGGELFF.

CDR3 coding DNA: TGTGCCAGCAGTGAGGGACAGCCCGGGAACACTGAAGCTTTCTTT. Its translation is CASSEGQPGNTEAFF. The rearrangement uses TRBV12-3 or TRBV12-4 and TRBJ1-1; 7 positions match TRBD1. With V trimmed by 5 bases and J by 1 base, 7 bases remained unmatched. The CDR3 extends over 15 amino acids.

This clonotype was detected many times. The chain couples TRBV11-3 to TRBJ1-5; tentative D call: TRBD1 (5 bases). Trimming stripped 8 bases from V and 6 bases from J, with 17 bases between. The CDR3 consists of 14 residues. CDR1 SGHNT and CDR2 YENEEA come from the germline V gene. The CDR3 sequence is CASRIWGITQPQHF. CDR3 in DNA: TGTGCCAGCCGCATATGGGGGATTACTCAGCCCCAGCATTTT.

The CDR3 nucleotides read TGTGCCTGGAGCTTGGGAACATTGGCCGTGAACACTGAAGCTTTCTTT. Residues: CAWSLGTLAVNTEAFF. This rearrangement joins TRBV30 to TRBJ1-1; no reliable D call. The V gene's germline CDR1 is GTSNPN and CDR2 SVGIG (reference sequence). Trimming pared 3 bases from V and 0 bases from J, leaving 17 bases between. CDR3 length equals 16 residues. Based on the CDR3 plus reference TRBV30 and TRBJ1-1, the full variable domain is SQTIHQWPATLVQPVGSPLSLECTVEGTSNPNLYWYRQAAGRGLQLLFYSVGIGQISSEVPQNLSASRPQDRQFILSSKKLLLSDSGFYLCAWSLGTLAVNTEAFFGQGTRLTVV.

This clonotype was picked up a small number of times. The rearrangement uses TRBV29-1 and TRBJ1-2; 7 bases agree with TRBD1. CDR1 is SQVTM and CDR2 is ANQGSEA in the germline V gene. This CDR3 is 13 amino acids long. V was clipped by 4 bases and J by 7 bases; unmatched bases: 9. For the CDR3, the DNA is TGCAGCGTTGGCAGGGGGGGCCCCTTTGGCTACACCTTC. Translated: CSVGRGGPFGYTF.

The genes are TRBV11-2 and TRBJ1-2; D is uncertain. CDR1 is SGHAT and CDR2 is FQNNGV in the germline V gene. The CDR3 covers 12 residues. Trimming cost V 5 bases and J 6 bases, with 10 bases left between them. The CDR3 sequence: CASSPSGDGYTF. DNA for the CDR3: TGTGCCAGCAGCCCGTCTGGGGATGGCTACACCTTC.

This clonotype was picked up many times. V is TRBV12-3 or TRBV12-4 and J is TRBJ1-6, with 7 bases lining up with TRBD1. J was trimmed by 7 bases and V by 4 bases; bases with no gene match: 7. This CDR3 region has 15 residues. CDR3 nucleotide sequence: TGTGCCAGCAGTTCCTGGGGCAGGGGGAATTCACCCCTCCACTTT. This codes for CASSSWGRGNSPLHF.

Many counts were recorded for this clonotype. The chain is built from TRBV12-3 or TRBV12-4 and TRBJ1-5; D is unresolved. There are 17 residues in the CDR3. The V and J ends lost 5 bases and 7 bases respectively, with 24 bases between them. The CDR3 sequence: CASSPTSLRVGNQPQHF. The CDR3 nucleotides are TGTGCCAGCAGTCCGACAAGCTTAAGGGTAGGGAACCAGCCCCAGCATTTT.

The CDR3 sequence: CASSLRLAGDEETQYF. The CDR3, as DNA: TGTGCCAGCAGTTTGCGTCTAGCGGGAGACGAGGAGACCCAGTACTTC. The rearrangement uses TRBV27 and TRBJ2-5, with 10 bases matching TRBD2. The trim removed 3 bases at V and 5 bases at J, leaving 9 bases unmatched. The germline gives CDR1 MNHEY, CDR2 SMNVEV (reference sequence). The length of the CDR3 is 16 residues.

This clonotype was counted many times. The chain is built from TRBV7-3 and TRBJ2-2; 10 nucleotides agree with TRBD2. The CDR3 has 19 residues. V dropped 1 base and J dropped 3; count of bases not matched to a gene: 11. Germline V CDR1 and CDR2: SGHTA, FQGTGA. The CDR3 bases are TGTGCCAGCAGCTTAAAGGCAGGGAGCGGGAGGGGTTACACCGGGGAGCTGTTTTTT. It encodes CASSLKAGSGRGYTGELFF. Variable domain in full (rest from reference TRBV7-3 and TRBJ2-2): GAGVSQTPSNKVTEKGKYVELRCDPISGHTALYWYRQSLGQGPEFLIYFQGTGAADDSGLPNDRFFAVRPEGSVSTLKIQRTERGDSAVYLCASSLKAGSGRGYTGELFFGEGSRLTVL.

This clonotype was detected ten times or more. The V call is TRBV20-1, the J call TRBJ1-5; D unresolved. V was clipped by 0 bases and J by 16 bases, with 16 bases between them. Germline V CDR1 and CDR2: DFQATT, SNEGSKA (reference sequence). The CDR3 has 12 residues. DNA for the CDR3: TGCAGTGCTAGAGATCCACAGACACTCTATCATTTT. Its translation is CSARDPQTLYHF.

This clonotype was recorded at least ten times. V gene TRBV5-1 combines with J gene TRBJ2-7, with 12 bases matching TRBD2. Germline values: CDR1 SGHRS, CDR2 YFSETQ. With 3 bases clipped from V and 4 bases from J, the junction kept 5 bases outside the gene matches. The CDR3 extends over 15 amino acids. CDR3 DNA: TGCGCCAGCAGCTACAGACTAGCGGGAGTTTACGAGCAGTACTTC. It specifies CASSYRLAGVYEQYF.

This clonotype turned up a few times. This sequence joins TRBV5-1 and TRBJ1-1, with D possibly matching TRBD1 (5 bases). This CDR3 comprises 14 residues. CDR1 and CDR2 (germline): SGHRS, YFSETQ. Trimming stripped 4 bases from V and 1 base from J, with 11 bases between. This CDR3 is CASSPIGQNTEAFF. The CDR3, as DNA: TGCGCCAGCAGCCCCATTGGACAGAACACTGAAGCTTTCTTT.

This clonotype was observed at least ten times. The V gene is TRBV5-1, the J gene TRBJ2-5; no clear D. The CDR3 spans 16 residues. Germline V lookup: CDR1 SGHRS, CDR2 YFSETQ. V lost 0 bases and J lost 5, with 17 bases in between. This CDR3 is CASSLGSWRSSETQYF. The DNA for the CDR3 is TGCGCCAGCAGCTTGGGATCCTGGAGATCTTCGGAGACCCAGTACTTC.

The table lists this clonotype with many counts. The rearrangement links TRBV25-1 to TRBJ2-7; 7 bases match TRBD1. V dropped 1 base and J dropped 5; count of bases not matched to a gene: 8. Germline values: CDR1 MGHDK, CDR2 SYGVNS. The CDR3 covers 15 residues. CDR3 DNA: TGTGCCAGCAGTGAATTCGGTCAGGGGGTCCACGAGCAGTACTTC. It yields the protein CASSEFGQGVHEQYF.

As for this clonotype: A read error may produce the germline difference seen at one junction end. The chain combines TRBV20-1 with TRBJ2-7; 7 bases match TRBD1. Germline V gene sequence: CDR1 DFQATT, CDR2 SNEGSKA (reference sequence). This CDR3 is built from 15 residues. This CDR3 is CSAGDPGQKSYEQYF. The DNA for the CDR3 is TGCAGTGCTGGAGACCCGGGACAGAAGTCCTACGAGCAGTACTTC.

This clonotype was seen repeatedly, ten times or more. This chain joins TRBV20-1 and TRBJ1-2, with D possibly matching TRBD1 (5 bases). The CDR3 covers 13 residues. Germline loops: CDR1 DFQATT, CDR2 SNEGSKA (reference sequence). The germline V and J ends were trimmed by 2 bases and 3 bases, with 10 bases remaining between them. As DNA, the CDR3 is TGCAGTGCTAGATCTCAGGGAGACTATGGCTACACCTTC. Its protein product is CSARSQGDYGYTF.

In its sample, this clonotype was seen once. This chain links TRBV29-1 with TRBJ2-7; no reliable D call. With 4 bases removed from V and 0 bases from J, the gap between germline ends came to 13 bases. Germline V gene lookup returns CDR1 SQVTM and CDR2 ANQGSEA. The CDR3 consists of 14 residues. The CDR3 loop reads CSVVRTPSSYEQYF. The DNA of the CDR3 is TGCAGCGTTGTGCGTACTCCTAGCTCCTACGAGCAGTACTTC.

This clonotype was observed at least ten times. This chain links TRBV7-9 with TRBJ2-5, with D possibly matching TRBD2 (5 bases). CDR3 size: 13 residues. Germline-derived CDR1 and CDR2 are SEHNR and FQNEAQ (reference sequence). V lost 2 bases to trimming and J lost 2 bases, with 6 bases between them. CDR3 sequence (DNA): TGTGCCAGCAGCTTACGAGGGCAAGAGACCCAGTACTTC. Protein: CASSLRGQETQYF.

In this sample, this clonotype turned up many times. The chain carries TRBV27 and TRBJ2-7, with 12 bases that match TRBD2. Losses at the gene ends were 3 bases for V and 2 bases for J; bases not matched to a gene: 5. Germline V CDR1 and CDR2: MNHEY, SMNVEV (reference sequence). This CDR3 has 16 residues. The DNA for the CDR3 is TGTGCCAGCAGTTTCTGGACTAGCGGGAACACCTACGAGCAGTACTTC. It encodes CASSFWTSGNTYEQYF.

This clonotype was counted many times. The chain recombines TRBV10-1 with TRBJ1-2; D unresolved. The CDR3 is 13 residues long. The germline V and J ends were trimmed by 5 bases and 0 bases, with 7 bases remaining between them. Germline V gene data show CDR1 as WNHNN and CDR2 as SYGVQD (reference sequence). CDR3 in amino acids: CASSKGPNYGYTF. CDR3 nucleotides: TGCGCCAGCAGTAAGGGTCCTAACTATGGCTACACCTTC.

This clonotype showed up many times. The V and J genes are TRBV12-3 or TRBV12-4 and TRBJ1-5; TRBD1 agrees at 7 bases. The CDR3 spans 13 residues. V lost 5 bases, J lost 4 bases, and 2 bases stayed unmatched. For the CDR3, the DNA is TGTGCCAGCAGTGGGACAGAGAATCAGCCCCAGCATTTT. Translated, it gives CASSGTENQPQHF.

J is TRBJ2-7 and V is TRBV7-2, with unresolved D. The CDR3 totals 11 residues. In germline, CDR1 is SGHTA, CDR2 FQGNSA. The germline V and J ends were trimmed by 5 bases and 9 bases, with 11 bases remaining between them. The CDR3 sequence: CASSALEVQYF. The CDR3 DNA reads as TGTGCCAGCAGCGCCTTAGAGGTGCAGTACTTC.

This clonotype was found many times. The rearrangement links TRBV6-2 or TRBV6-3 to TRBJ1-2; D perhaps matches TRBD1 (6 bases). CDR3 size: 15 residues. V was cut by 2 bases and J by 8 bases, with 18 bases left in between. CDR1 and CDR2 from the germline V gene are MNHEY and SVGEGT. The CDR3 loop is CASSYAVQGIMGYTF. Written as DNA, the CDR3 is TGTGCCAGCAGTTACGCTGTACAGGGAATTATGGGCTACACCTTC.

There are many counts of this clonotype. V is TRBV24-1 and J is TRBJ2-3; D is perhaps TRBD1 (5 bases). The germline CDR1 and CDR2 sequences are KGHDR and SFDVKD. This CDR3 is built from 13 residues. Trimming removed 6 bases from V and 4 bases from J, with 10 bases in between. The chain's CDR3 is CATSIRGSDTQYF. DNA of the CDR3: TGTGCCACCAGTATTAGGGGCTCAGATACGCAGTATTTT.